The rows below give T cell receptor beta chains drawn from one sample of a study of blood T cell repertoires in COVID-19. Here immunoSEQ multiplex PCR was the method, and the copy in TCRdb shows in-frame clones only, minus some. The data show about 140,000 clones, with 80% to 90% seen just once and approximately 1.5% held by the top ten. Sequencing was done on a sample of peripheral blood. These receptors came from a woman between 45 and 60 years old with acute or convalescent COVID-19. Each CDR3 is given with its conserved first and last residue. The order of the fields is J gene, D gene, clone size, V gene, CDR3 DNA, CDR3 protein. D genes are given only for firm matches. Size tells how often a clone was seen (once, few, many) or the class of an expanded clone, and some rows leave it out.

TRBJ2-7,TRBD2,.,TRBV19,TGTGCAGAGGGGTGGAAGCGGGAGGGCTCCTACGAGCAGTACTTC,CAEGWKREGSYEQYF
TRBJ1-6,.,.,TRBV5-5,TGTGCCAGCAGCTTGAGGCATACAGAGGGAACGAGACCCCTCCACTTT,CASSLRHTEGTRPLHF
TRBJ2-5,TRBD2,.,TRBV7-7,TGTGCTAGCAGCTTCGGACTAGCGGGGGCGGAGACCCAGTACTTC,CASSFGLAGAETQYF
TRBJ1-1,TRBD1,once,TRBV2,TGTGCCATCATGACAGGGGTTGGGTTCACTGAAGCTTTCTTT,CAIMTGVGFTEAFF
TRBJ2-4,TRBD2,once,TRBV6-5,TGTGCCAGCAGTTACTCGGCTAGCGGGACCCAAAACATTCAGTACTTC,CASSYSASGTQNIQYF
TRBJ2-1,TRBD2,.,TRBV28,TGTGCCAGCAGTGTCCCCGGGACTAGCGGGGGGCTCTCCTACAATGAGCAGTTCTTC,CASSVPGTSGGLSYNEQFF
TRBJ2-3,TRBD2,medium-sized,TRBV5-1,TGCGCCAGCAGCTCCGGACTAGCGGGAGAGAATACGCAGTATTTT,CASSSGLAGENTQYF
TRBJ1-1,.,.,TRBV3-1/TRBV3-2,TGTGCCAGCAGCCATCCTGAGGGGGGGCGAGGCACTGAAGCTTTCTTT,CASSHPEGGRGTEAFF
TRBJ1-2,.,.,TRBV10-3,TGTGCCATCAGTGGTCGGGGGGACGGCTACACCTTC,CAISGRGDGYTF
TRBJ2-4,.,.,TRBV15,TGTGCCACCAGCAGAGATCCGGGGTCAGTCATTCAGTACTTC,CATSRDPGSVIQYF
TRBJ1-2,.,.,TRBV28,TGTGCCAGCAGTACATGGACAGCAAACTATGGCTACACCTTC,CASSTWTANYGYTF
TRBJ1-3,.,.,TRBV7-9,TGTGCCAGCAGCTTATCAGGGGCCGTGGGAAACACCATATATTTT,CASSLSGAVGNTIYF
TRBJ2-7,.,.,TRBV11-2,TGTGCCAGCAGCCCCCTAATCTACGAGCAGTACTTC,CASSPLIYEQYF
TRBJ1-2,.,.,TRBV30,TGTGCCGGAGCATCTACAGGGATCGGCTACACCTTC,CAGASTGIGYTF
TRBJ2-4,.,.,TRBV21-1,TGTGCCAGCAGCAACCTGGGGCGCGGGACCGTGCTAGCCAAAAACATTCAGTACTTC,CASSNLGRGTVLAKNIQYF
TRBJ1-1,TRBD1,.,TRBV24-1,TGTGCCACCGCGCCGCCAACAGGGGGCGGCACTGAAGCTTTCTTT,CATAPPTGGGTEAFF
TRBJ1-2,.,.,TRBV29-1,TGCAGCGTTACCCTACAGGGCGGCTACACCTTC,CSVTLQGGYTF
TRBJ2-2,.,.,TRBV12-3/TRBV12-4,TGTGCCAGCAGTTCCTCCGGGGAGCTGTTTTTT,CASSSSGELFF
TRBJ1-3,.,.,TRBV27,TGTGCCAGCAGTTTCAGGGGTGCTGGAAACACCATATATTTT,CASSFRGAGNTIYF
TRBJ1-2,TRBD1,.,TRBV6-1,TGTGCCAGCAGTATCGACAGGGTATATGGCTACACCTTC,CASSIDRVYGYTF
TRBJ2-2,TRBD2,.,TRBV6-6,TGTGCCAGCAGCTCCACTAGCGGGGGCACCGGGGAGCTGTTTTTT,CASSSTSGGTGELFF
TRBJ2-1,TRBD2,.,TRBV4-1,TGCGCCAGCAGCCAAGGAGCGGGGGCGTCCAATGAGCAGTTCTTC,CASSQGAGASNEQFF
TRBJ2-4,.,.,TRBV2,TGTGCCAGCAGTGAATGGGGGGGGCTTAGCCAGGCGGACATTCAGTACTTC,CASSEWGGLSQADIQYF
TRBJ2-1,TRBD2,.,TRBV18,TGTGCCAGCTCACCCTACGGCGGGGGGGGCCGGGATGAGCAGTTCTTC,CASSPYGGGGRDEQFF
TRBJ2-2,.,.,TRBV19,TGTGCCAGTAAGATCAGCGGAGCGAACACCGGGGAGCTGTTTTTT,CASKISGANTGELFF
TRBJ1-6,.,.,TRBV18,TGTGCCAGCTCACCACCGTCCGCAGGGTCTCGATCACCCCTCCACTTT,CASSPPSAGSRSPLHF
TRBJ1-1,.,.,TRBV6-5,TGTGCCTCGAGGACAGTGAACACTGAAGCTTTCTTT,CASRTVNTEAFF
TRBJ1-1,TRBD1,.,TRBV5-4,TGTGCCAGCAGCACCGGACAGGAATTGAACACTGAAGCTTTCTTT,CASSTGQELNTEAFF
TRBJ1-5,.,once,TRBV18,TGTGCCAGCCAGGAGGGTATATCCAATCAGCCCCAGCATTTT,CASQEGISNQPQHF
TRBJ2-5,.,many,TRBV28,TGTGCCAGCAGTTCCCCCGACAGGAGAGAGACCCAGTACTTC,CASSSPDRRETQYF
TRBJ1-5,.,.,TRBV21-1,TGTGCCAGCAGCAAAGGATCCCCTCGGGGTCTCAATCAGCCCCAGCATTTT,CASSKGSPRGLNQPQHF
TRBJ1-1,.,.,TRBV27,TGTGCCAGCAGTTGGGCAGGGTTGAACACTGAAGCTTTCTTT,CASSWAGLNTEAFF
TRBJ2-1,TRBD2,once,TRBV5-4,TGTGCCAGCAGCGCTGGGACTAGCGGGAGGGCCTACAATGAGCAGTTCTTC,CASSAGTSGRAYNEQFF
TRBJ2-3,TRBD1,.,TRBV6-5,TGTGCCAGCAGTTATTCACAGGGGGAGTGGGATACGCAGTATTTT,CASSYSQGEWDTQYF
TRBJ1-4,TRBD1,once,TRBV11-2,TGTGCCAGCAGCTTAGATCCGGGACAGCTTGAAAAACTGTTTTTT,CASSLDPGQLEKLFF
TRBJ1-6,.,.,TRBV18,TGTGCCAGCTCGCCCGGAGGGTCCTATAATTCACCCCTCCACTTT,CASSPGGSYNSPLHF
TRBJ2-5,.,.,TRBV27,TGTGCCAGCAAGACTAAGCAAGAGACCCAGTACTTC,CASKTKQETQYF
TRBJ2-5,TRBD2,.,TRBV20-1,TGCAGTGCTAGCGGGGCAGCGGGGCGAGACTTC,CSASGAAGRDF
TRBJ2-2,TRBD2,.,TRBV7-9,TGTGCCAGCAGCCCGGGACTAGCGGGACCCACCGGGGAGCTGTTTTTT,CASSPGLAGPTGELFF